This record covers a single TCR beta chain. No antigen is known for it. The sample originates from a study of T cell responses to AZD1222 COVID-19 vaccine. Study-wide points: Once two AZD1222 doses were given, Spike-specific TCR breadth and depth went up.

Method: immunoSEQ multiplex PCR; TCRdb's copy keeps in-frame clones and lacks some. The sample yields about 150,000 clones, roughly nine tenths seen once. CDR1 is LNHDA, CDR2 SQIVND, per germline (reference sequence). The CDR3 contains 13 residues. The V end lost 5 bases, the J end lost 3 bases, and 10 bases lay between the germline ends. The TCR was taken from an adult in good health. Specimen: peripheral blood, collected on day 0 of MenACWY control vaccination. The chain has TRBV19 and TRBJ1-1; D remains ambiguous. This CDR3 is CASSSTWHTEAFF. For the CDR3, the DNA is TGTGCCAGTAGTTCTACGTGGCACACTGAAGCTTTCTTT.